This T cell receptor (beta chain) derives from a study of blood T cell repertoires in COVID-19. Overall study context: PBMCs, B-cell-depleted T cells, or T cells were the source of the cDNA or gDNA that made up the material.

Deletions cut 5 bases from V and 1 base from J, with 8 bases between. Germline CDR1 is LGHNT and CDR2 is FRNRAP. This CDR3 region has 13 residues. The method was immunoSEQ multiplex PCR; TCRdb's version includes in-frame clones alone and lacks a portion of them. This table holds 100,000 or so clones, around 87% found once. Sequencing was carried out using peripheral blood. V and J are TRBV12-5 and TRBJ1-1; D remains ambiguous. The receptor was derived from a human donor in a cohort sampled during active COVID-19. CDR3 nucleotide sequence: TGTGCTAGTGGTGAGTACAGGAACACTGAAGCTTTCTTT. Protein product: CASGEYRNTEAFF.